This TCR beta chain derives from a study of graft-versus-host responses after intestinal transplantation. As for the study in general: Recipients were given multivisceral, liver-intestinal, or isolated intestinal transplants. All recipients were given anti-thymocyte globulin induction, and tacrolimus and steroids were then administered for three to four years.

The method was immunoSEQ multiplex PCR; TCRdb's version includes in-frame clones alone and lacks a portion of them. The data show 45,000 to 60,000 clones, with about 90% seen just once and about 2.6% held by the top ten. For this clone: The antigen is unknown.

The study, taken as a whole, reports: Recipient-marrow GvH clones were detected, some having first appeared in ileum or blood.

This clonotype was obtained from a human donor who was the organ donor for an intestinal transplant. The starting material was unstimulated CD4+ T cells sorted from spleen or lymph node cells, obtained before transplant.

The CDR3 loop reads CASSLGGGPGTDTQYF. In DNA form, the CDR3 reads TGTGCCAGCAGCTTAGGAGGGGGGCCAGGGACAGATACGCAGTATTTT. The V and J genes are TRBV7-3 and TRBJ2-3; tentatively, D is TRBD1 or TRBD2 (6 bases each). Germline CDR1 and CDR2: SGHTA and FQGTGA. The CDR3 runs to 16 residues. Trimming shortened V by 2 bases and J by 3 bases, and 15 bases separated the two germline ends.